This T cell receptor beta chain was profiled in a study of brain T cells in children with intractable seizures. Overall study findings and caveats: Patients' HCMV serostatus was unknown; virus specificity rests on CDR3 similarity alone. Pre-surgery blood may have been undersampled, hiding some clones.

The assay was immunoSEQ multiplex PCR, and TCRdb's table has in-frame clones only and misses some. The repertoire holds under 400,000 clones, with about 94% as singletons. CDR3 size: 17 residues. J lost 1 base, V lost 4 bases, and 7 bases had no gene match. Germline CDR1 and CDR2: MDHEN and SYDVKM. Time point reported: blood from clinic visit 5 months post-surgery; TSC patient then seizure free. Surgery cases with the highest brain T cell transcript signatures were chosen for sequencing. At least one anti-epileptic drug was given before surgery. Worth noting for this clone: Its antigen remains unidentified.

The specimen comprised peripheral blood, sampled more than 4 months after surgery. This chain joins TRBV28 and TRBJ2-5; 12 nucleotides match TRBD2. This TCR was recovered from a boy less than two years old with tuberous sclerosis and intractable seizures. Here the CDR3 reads CASSSQKGLAGQETQYF. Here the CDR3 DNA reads TGTGCCAGCAGTTCCCAAAAGGGACTAGCGGGCCAAGAGACCCAGTACTTC.